Below are 2 T cell receptor beta chains sequenced from a single sample in a study of blood T cell repertoires in COVID-19. Assay: immunoSEQ multiplex PCR; the TCRdb copy retains only in-frame clones and omits some. Seen here are tens of thousands of clones, more than 80% observed once, and the top ten hold roughly 30%. The sequencing input was peripheral blood. The receptors originated from a woman at least 80 years old with acute or convalescent COVID-19.

The rearrangement links TRBV4-2 to TRBJ2-7; maybe TRBD1 (6 bases). There are 15 residues in the CDR3. Trimming pared 4 bases from V and 2 bases from J, leaving 15 bases between. In germline, CDR1 is LGHNA, CDR2 YNFKEQ. This chain's CDR3 is CASSPRTVPAYEQYF. CDR3 DNA: TGTGCCAGCAGCCCCCGGACAGTACCGGCCTACGAGCAGTACTTC.

The V gene is TRBV6-2 or TRBV6-3, the J gene TRBJ1-5, with a possible D match to TRBD1 (6 bases). The length of the CDR3 is 15 residues. V was shortened by 6 bases and J by 3 bases, with 15 bases between the two germline ends. Germline V gene lookup returns CDR1 MNHEY and CDR2 SVGEGT. The CDR3 loop is CASSPTGLNNQPQHF. The CDR3 DNA sequence: TGTGCCAGCAGCCCTACAGGGTTGAACAATCAGCCCCAGCATTTT.